Listed here is a single TCR beta chain. TCRdb called the RT-PCR reads again in MiXCR, with one record for every CDR3 protein. The data hold roughly 570,000 distinct CDR3 sequences, with 12% to 15% observed a single time. The entry originates in a study of response to subunit inactivated influenza vaccine. The sequences come from PBMCs from blood, collected 11 to 12 days after vaccination. This clonotype was sampled from a man between 45 and 60 years old who received an inactivated influenza vaccine.

The CDR3 nucleotides read TGCAGTGCTAGCTCAAAGGGGGGTGAATTCTACGAGCAGTACTTC. It codes for CSASSKGGEFYEQYF. This chain uses TRBV20-1 with TRBJ2-7; D is tentatively TRBD1 or TRBD2 (6 bases each). Germline assignment: CDR1 DFQATT and CDR2 SNEGSKA (reference sequence). V was trimmed by 3 bases and J by 3 bases, leaving 18 bases between them. This CDR3 contains 15 residues.